These 17 T cell receptor beta chains came from one sample sequenced in a study of T-cell reconstitution after alpha-beta-depleted transplantation in children. The TCRbeta library was prepared with unique molecular identifiers. TCRdb passed the PCR reads through MiXCR, listing each CDR3 protein once. Of around 700,000 distinct CDR3 sequences listed, around 13% were seen once; the top ten hold 0.79%. The specimen comprised PBMCs, sampled before TCRalphabeta/CD19-depleted stem cell transplant. These receptors all come from a girl aged 2-10 years with congenital amegakaryocytic thrombocytopenia, due to receive a stem cell transplant.

This clonotype was counted between two and nine times. This chain uses TRBV20-1 with TRBJ2-3; no definite D call. The germline V gene has CDR1 DFQATT and CDR2 SNEGSKA (reference sequence). This CDR3 comprises 12 residues. Trimming removed 6 bases from V and 4 bases from J, with 11 bases in between. The chain's CDR3 is CSAWSVADTQYF. Here the CDR3 DNA reads TGCAGTGCCTGGAGCGTGGCAGATACGCAGTATTTT.

In this sample, this clonotype turned up many times. One end of the junction varies from germline; a read error may be responsible. The chain couples TRBV20-1 to TRBJ2-1; D is perhaps TRBD2 (5 bases). The V gene's germline CDR1 is DFQATT and CDR2 SNEGSKA (reference sequence). CDR3 length equals 10 residues. CDR3 bases: TGCAGTGCTACCAAAGGACTGACCCTCTTC. Its protein product is CSATKGLTLF.

There are a few counts of this clonotype. The rearrangement uses TRBV6-5 and TRBJ1-6; TRBD1 might be the D (5 bases). Looked up from germline, CDR1 is MNHEY and CDR2 is SVGAGI. The CDR3 is made up of 15 amino acids. Deletions cut 4 bases from V and 9 bases from J, with 16 bases between. CDR3 amino acids: CASSSRRGGRSPLHF. CDR3 in DNA: TGTGCCAGCAGTTCCAGAAGGGGAGGTCGTTCACCCCTCCACTTT.

This chain links TRBV20-1 with TRBJ2-7; D perhaps matches TRBD2 (6 bases). From germline, CDR1 is DFQATT and CDR2 SNEGSKA (reference sequence). The CDR3 loop spans 15 amino acids. The ends were cut back, 1 base at V and 0 bases at J, with 13 bases in the middle. The CDR3: CSARAWRESSYEQYF. The CDR3 nucleotides are TGCAGTGCTAGAGCCTGGAGGGAGAGCTCCTACGAGCAGTACTTC.

This chain links TRBV24-1 with TRBJ2-3, with D unclear. Trimming stripped 3 bases from V and 2 bases from J, with 5 bases between. The length of the CDR3 is 13 residues. CDR1 KGHDR and CDR2 SFDVKD come from the germline V gene. In DNA form, the CDR3 reads TGTGCCACCAGTGATGTATTCACAGATACGCAGTATTTT. Amino acid sequence: CATSDVFTDTQYF.

This clonotype was picked up many times. The V gene is TRBV12-3 or TRBV12-4, the J gene TRBJ2-5; D is unclear. V shed 3 bases and J shed 4 bases, with 12 bases lying between them. This CDR3 spans 14 amino acids. As DNA, the CDR3 is TGTGCCAGCAGTTTGAGGCTCCTCGGAGAGACCCAGTACTTC. This codes for CASSLRLLGETQYF.

This clonotype appeared a few times. The rearrangement joins TRBV20-1 to TRBJ1-2, with 8 nucleotides matching TRBD1. The germline gives CDR1 DFQATT, CDR2 SNEGSKA (reference sequence). The CDR3 sequence is 15 residues long. V lost 4 bases, J lost 6 bases, and 13 bases stayed unmatched. The CDR3 region has the DNA TGCAGTGCTACCGATCCAGGACAGGGTGAAGATGGCTACACCTTC. It translates to CSATDPGQGEDGYTF.

The CDR3 DNA reads as TGTGCCAGCAGCTTGGCCGTCTCTAGCGGGAAAGTAACCTACAATGAGCAGTTCTTC. Protein product: CASSLAVSSGKVTYNEQFF. The rearrangement links TRBV5-6 to TRBJ2-1; 9 nucleotides align to TRBD2. CDR3 length: 19 residues. J lost 2 bases, V lost 0 bases, and 12 bases had no gene match. The germline gives CDR1 SGHDT, CDR2 YYEEEE.

This clonotype was seen at least ten times. This chain connects TRBV5-1 to TRBJ1-3; no clear D. Trimming shortened V by 0 bases and J by 0 bases, and 7 bases separated the two germline ends. The CDR3 runs 15 residues. In germline, CDR1 is SGHRS, CDR2 YFSETQ. This CDR3 is CASSLDFRSGNTIYF. CDR3 in DNA: TGCGCCAGCAGCTTGGACTTTCGCTCTGGAAACACCATATATTTT. The full variable domain, completed using reference TRBV5-1 and TRBJ1-3, is KAGVTQTPRYLIKTRGQQVTLSCSPISGHRSVSWYQQTPGQGLQFLFEYFSETQRNKGNFPGRFSGRQFSNSRSEMNVSTLELGDSALYLCASSLDFRSGNTIYFGEGSWLTVV.

This clonotype was recorded many times. V is TRBV20-1 and J is TRBJ2-2; D is unresolved. Germline V gives CDR1 DFQATT, CDR2 SNEGSKA (reference sequence). The CDR3 is 13 amino acids. Trimming pared 4 bases from V and 0 bases from J, leaving 6 bases between. The CDR3 reads CSATSTNTGELFF. The CDR3 DNA sequence: TGCAGTGCTACTTCCACGAACACCGGGGAGCTGTTTTTT.

The V and J genes are TRBV2 and TRBJ2-1, with 12 bases matching TRBD2. Germline loops: CDR1 SNHLY, CDR2 FYNNEI. The CDR3 consists of 17 residues. With 5 bases clipped from V and 4 bases from J, the junction kept 9 bases outside the gene matches. In DNA form, the CDR3 reads TGTGCCAGCAGTTCCCAAATACTAGCGGGGGGATACAATGAGCAGTTCTTC. It is translated as CASSSQILAGGYNEQFF.

The genes are TRBV20-1 and TRBJ2-7; possible D gene TRBD1, 6 bases. This CDR3 has 16 residues. Per the germline V gene, CDR1 is DFQATT and CDR2 is SNEGSKA (reference sequence). The V end lost 3 bases, the J end lost 3 bases, and 21 bases lay between the germline ends. The CDR3 DNA sequence: TGCAGTGCTAGTCACAGGGTTGGGCGAGGGGACTACGAGCAGTACTTC. It codes for CSASHRVGRGDYEQYF.

This clonotype turned up a few times. The V and J genes are TRBV15 and TRBJ2-6; D gene unclear. V was pared by 8 bases and J by 1 base, with 9 bases between. The CDR3 totals 14 residues. Germline-derived CDR1 and CDR2 are LNHNV and YYDKDF (reference sequence). The CDR3 region is CATAIGSGANVLTF. CDR3 nucleotides: TGTGCCACCGCGATAGGATCTGGGGCCAACGTCCTGACTTTC.

The CDR3 nucleotides read TGTGCCAGCAGGCAACGCAGCGGGAGGGCCGTATACGAGCAGTACTTC. It yields the protein CASRQRSGRAVYEQYF. V gene TRBV2 combines with J gene TRBJ2-7; 10 positions agree with TRBD2. This CDR3 is built from 16 residues. CDR1 is SNHLY, CDR2 FYNNEI, per germline. V shed 6 bases and J 4 bases; nucleotides not matched to a gene: 12.

V gene TRBV15 combines with J gene TRBJ1-5, with D hard to call. Germline CDR1 reads LNHNV; CDR2 reads YYDKDF (reference sequence). The V end lost 1 base, the J end lost 9 bases, and 7 bases lay between the germline ends. The CDR3 is made up of 12 amino acids. CDR3 protein: CATSRGYGPQHF. As DNA, the CDR3 is TGTGCCACCAGCAGAGGCTACGGGCCCCAGCATTTT.

This clonotype was seen ten or more times. The chain has TRBV20-1 and TRBJ2-1, with TRBD1 matching over 11 bases. The CDR3 extends over 14 amino acids. Germline V gene lookup returns CDR1 DFQATT and CDR2 SNEGSKA (reference sequence). The J segment lost 8 bases and the V segment lost 4 bases, leaving 7 bases of the junction unmatched. This CDR3 reads CSATGQGGLDEQFF. The CDR3 DNA is TGCAGTGCTACGGGACAGGGGGGTTTGGATGAGCAGTTCTTC.

This clonotype was recorded at least ten times. This chain links TRBV5-1 with TRBJ2-5; TRBD1 might be the D (6 bases). This CDR3 spans 14 amino acids. V was pared by 2 bases and J by 4 bases, with 12 bases between. In germline, CDR1 is SGHRS, CDR2 YFSETQ. CDR3 in amino acids: CASSFTGFSETQYF. CDR3 nucleotide sequence: TGCGCCAGCAGCTTTACAGGGTTTTCAGAGACCCAGTACTTC.